This T cell receptor (beta chain) emerged from a study of post-analysis software for immune sequencing data. The TCR beta cDNA libraries carried unique molecular identifiers. TCRdb called the PCR reads again in MiXCR, with one record for every CDR3 protein. The table includes some 690,000 distinct CDR3 sequences, about 32% detected once. General study results and limits: Patients had higher frequencies than controls of roughly 5 TRBV segments, including TRBV5-6, TRBV5-1 and TRBV20-1.

This clonotype was counted many times. The antigen is undetermined. There are 15 residues in the CDR3. Per germline, CDR1 MGHRA and CDR2 YSYEKL. V lost 0 bases and J lost 8; bases outside the gene matches: 8. The chain is built from TRBV4-1 and TRBJ1-2; 8 bases line up with TRBD1. Sequencing input: blood. This receptor was obtained from a girl aged 10-17 years with multiple sclerosis. CDR3 nucleotide sequence: TGCGCCAGCAGCCAAGAAGGCAGGGGGCTAAAGGGCTACACCTTC. Translated: CASSQEGRGLKGYTF.